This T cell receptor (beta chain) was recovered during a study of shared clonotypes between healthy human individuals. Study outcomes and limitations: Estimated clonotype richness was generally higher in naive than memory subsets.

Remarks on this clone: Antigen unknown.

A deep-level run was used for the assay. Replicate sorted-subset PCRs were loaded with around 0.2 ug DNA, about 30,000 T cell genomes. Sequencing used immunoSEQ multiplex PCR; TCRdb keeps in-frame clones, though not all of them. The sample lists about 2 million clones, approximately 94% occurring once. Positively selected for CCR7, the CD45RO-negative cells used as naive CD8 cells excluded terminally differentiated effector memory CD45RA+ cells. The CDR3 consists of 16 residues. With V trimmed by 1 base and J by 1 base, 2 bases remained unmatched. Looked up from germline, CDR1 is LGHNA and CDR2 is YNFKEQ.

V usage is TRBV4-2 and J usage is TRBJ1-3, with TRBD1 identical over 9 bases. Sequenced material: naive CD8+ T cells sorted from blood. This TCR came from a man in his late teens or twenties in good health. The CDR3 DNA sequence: TGTGCCAGCAGCCAAGCAGGGACAGGGTCTGGAAACACCATATATTTT. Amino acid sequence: CASSQAGTGSGNTIYF.